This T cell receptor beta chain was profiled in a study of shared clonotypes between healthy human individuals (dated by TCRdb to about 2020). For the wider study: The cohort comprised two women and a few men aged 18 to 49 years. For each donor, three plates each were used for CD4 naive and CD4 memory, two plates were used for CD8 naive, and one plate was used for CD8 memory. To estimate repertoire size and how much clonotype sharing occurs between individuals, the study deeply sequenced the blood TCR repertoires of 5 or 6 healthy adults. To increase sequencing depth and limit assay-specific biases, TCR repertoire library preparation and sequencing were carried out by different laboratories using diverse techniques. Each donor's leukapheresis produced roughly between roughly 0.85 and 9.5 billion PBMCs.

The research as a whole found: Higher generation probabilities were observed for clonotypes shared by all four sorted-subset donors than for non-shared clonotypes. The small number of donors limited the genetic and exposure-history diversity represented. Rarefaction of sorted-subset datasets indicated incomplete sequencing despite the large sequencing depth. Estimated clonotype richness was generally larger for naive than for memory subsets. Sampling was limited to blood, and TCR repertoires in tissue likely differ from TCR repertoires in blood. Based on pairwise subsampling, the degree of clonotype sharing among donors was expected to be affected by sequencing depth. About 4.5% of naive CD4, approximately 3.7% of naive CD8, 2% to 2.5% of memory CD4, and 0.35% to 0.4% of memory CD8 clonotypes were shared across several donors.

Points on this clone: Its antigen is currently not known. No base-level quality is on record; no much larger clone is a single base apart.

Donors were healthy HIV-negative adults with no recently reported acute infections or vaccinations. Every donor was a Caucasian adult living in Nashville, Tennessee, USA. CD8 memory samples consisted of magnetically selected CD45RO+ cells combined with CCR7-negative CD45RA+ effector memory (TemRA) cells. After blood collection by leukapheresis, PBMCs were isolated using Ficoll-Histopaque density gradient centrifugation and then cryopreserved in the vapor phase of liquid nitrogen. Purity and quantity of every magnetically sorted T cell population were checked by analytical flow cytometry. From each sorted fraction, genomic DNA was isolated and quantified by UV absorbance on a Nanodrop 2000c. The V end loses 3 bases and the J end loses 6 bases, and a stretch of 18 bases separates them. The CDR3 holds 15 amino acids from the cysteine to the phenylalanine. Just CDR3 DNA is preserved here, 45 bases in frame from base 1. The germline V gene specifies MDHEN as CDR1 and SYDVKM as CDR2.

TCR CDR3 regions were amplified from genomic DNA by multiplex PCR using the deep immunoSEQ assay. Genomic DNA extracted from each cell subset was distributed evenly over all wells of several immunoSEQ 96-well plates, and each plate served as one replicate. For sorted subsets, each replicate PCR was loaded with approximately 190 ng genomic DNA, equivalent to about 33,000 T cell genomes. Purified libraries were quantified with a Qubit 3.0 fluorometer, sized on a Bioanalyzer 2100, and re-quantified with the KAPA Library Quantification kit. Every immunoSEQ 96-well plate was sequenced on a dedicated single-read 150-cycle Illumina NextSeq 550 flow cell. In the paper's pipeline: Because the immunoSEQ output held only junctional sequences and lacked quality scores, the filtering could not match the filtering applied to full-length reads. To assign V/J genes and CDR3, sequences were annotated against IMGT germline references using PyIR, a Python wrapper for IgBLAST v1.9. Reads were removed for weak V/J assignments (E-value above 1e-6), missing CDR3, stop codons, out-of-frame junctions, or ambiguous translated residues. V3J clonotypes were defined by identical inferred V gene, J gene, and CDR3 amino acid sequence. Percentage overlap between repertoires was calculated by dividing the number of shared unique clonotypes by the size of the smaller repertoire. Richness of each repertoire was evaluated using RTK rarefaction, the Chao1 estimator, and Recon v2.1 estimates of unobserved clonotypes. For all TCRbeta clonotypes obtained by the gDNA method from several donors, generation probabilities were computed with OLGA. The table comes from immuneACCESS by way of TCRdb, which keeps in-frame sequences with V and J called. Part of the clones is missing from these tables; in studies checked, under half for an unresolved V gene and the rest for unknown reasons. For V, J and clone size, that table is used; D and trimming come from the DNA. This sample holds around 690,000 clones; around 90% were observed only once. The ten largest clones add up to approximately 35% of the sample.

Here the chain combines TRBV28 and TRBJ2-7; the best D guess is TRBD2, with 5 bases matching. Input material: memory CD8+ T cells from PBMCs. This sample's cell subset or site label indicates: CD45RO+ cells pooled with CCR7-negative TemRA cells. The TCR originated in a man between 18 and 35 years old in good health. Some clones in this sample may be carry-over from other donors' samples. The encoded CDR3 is CASSFFSEGLGEQYF. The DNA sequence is TGTGCCAGCAGTTTTTTTTCAGAGGGTTTGGGCGAGCAGTACTTC.